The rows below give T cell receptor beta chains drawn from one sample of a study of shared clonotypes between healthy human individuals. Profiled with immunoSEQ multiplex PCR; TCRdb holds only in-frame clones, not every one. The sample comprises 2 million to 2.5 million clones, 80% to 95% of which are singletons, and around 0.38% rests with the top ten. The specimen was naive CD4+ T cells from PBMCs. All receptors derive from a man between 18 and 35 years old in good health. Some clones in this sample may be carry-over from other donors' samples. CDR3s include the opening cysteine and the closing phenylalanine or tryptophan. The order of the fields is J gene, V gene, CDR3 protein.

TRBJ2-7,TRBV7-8,CASSSRGTGDFEQYF
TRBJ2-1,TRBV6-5,CASSYSGRTNEQFF
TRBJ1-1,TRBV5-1,CASSLWQGSEAFF
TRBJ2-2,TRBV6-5,CASSYPGGSGSRELFF
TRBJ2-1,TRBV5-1,CASSLLQARNEQFF
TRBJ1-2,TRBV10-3,CAISPDSRYGYTF
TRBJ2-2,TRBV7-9,CASSPRLAGRKVTGELFF
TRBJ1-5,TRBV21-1,CASSKEAGCNQPQHF
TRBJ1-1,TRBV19,CASSIGRFVGTEAFF
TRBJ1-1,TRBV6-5,CASSPGQGISAFF
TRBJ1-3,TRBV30,CAWSVGGSGNTIYF
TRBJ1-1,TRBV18,CASSANLLGGRDEAFF
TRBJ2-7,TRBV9,CASSVGTSGSYEQYF
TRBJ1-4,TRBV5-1,CASSLGDIGGEKLFF
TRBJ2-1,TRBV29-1,CSVVIGSYNEQFF
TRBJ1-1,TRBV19,CASSQHRLGQQNTEAFF
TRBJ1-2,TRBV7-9,CASSRTGNYGYTF
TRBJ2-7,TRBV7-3,CASCEFRYEQYF
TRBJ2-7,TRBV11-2,CASSLGRAYEQYF
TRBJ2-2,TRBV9,CASSVGISGRTGELFF
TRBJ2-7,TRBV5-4,CASRQDYFFDEQYF
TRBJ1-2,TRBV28,CASSPNGQGGGYTF
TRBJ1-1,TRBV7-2,CASSPRQGTTEAFF
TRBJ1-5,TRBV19,CASNIWGNDQPQHF
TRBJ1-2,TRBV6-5,CASSYSIGTGGDGYTF
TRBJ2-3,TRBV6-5,CASRPSGRARDTQYF
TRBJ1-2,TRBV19,CASSIATGLGYTF
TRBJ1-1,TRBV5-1,CASSLQGGNTEAFF